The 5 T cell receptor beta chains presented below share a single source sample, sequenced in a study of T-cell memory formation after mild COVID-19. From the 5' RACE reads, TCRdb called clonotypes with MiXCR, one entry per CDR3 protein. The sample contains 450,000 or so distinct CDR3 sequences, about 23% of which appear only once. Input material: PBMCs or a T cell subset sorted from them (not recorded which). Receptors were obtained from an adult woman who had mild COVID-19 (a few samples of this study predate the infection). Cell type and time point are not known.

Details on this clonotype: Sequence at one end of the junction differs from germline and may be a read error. The CDR3 DNA reads TGTGCCAGCAGTTTTAGAAGTCAGGGTTCCTACAGTGAGCAGTTCTTC. This codes for CASSFRSQGSYSEQFF. The chain uses TRBV12-3 or TRBV12-4 and TRBJ2-1, with D possibly matching TRBD1 (5 bases). The CDR3 contains 16 residues.

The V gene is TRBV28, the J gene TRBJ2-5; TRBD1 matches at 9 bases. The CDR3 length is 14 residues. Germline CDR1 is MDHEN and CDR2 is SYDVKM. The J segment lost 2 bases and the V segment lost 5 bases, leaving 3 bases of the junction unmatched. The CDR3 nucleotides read TGTGCCAGCAGTAAGGGGACAGGGCAAGAGACCCAGTACTTC. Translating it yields CASSKGTGQETQYF.

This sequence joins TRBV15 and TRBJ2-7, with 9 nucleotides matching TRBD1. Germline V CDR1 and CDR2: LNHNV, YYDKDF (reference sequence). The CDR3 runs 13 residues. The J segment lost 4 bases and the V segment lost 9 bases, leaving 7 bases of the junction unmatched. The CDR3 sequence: CATANRGLYEQYF. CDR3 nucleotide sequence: TGTGCCACTGCTAACAGGGGGCTATACGAGCAGTACTTC.

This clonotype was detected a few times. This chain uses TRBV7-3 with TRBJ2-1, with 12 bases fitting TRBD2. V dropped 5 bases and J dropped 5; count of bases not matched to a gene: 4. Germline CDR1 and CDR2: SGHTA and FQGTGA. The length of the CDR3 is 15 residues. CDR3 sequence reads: CASSPSGRANNEQFF. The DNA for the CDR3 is TGTGCCAGCAGCCCTAGCGGGAGGGCCAACAATGAGCAGTTCTTC.

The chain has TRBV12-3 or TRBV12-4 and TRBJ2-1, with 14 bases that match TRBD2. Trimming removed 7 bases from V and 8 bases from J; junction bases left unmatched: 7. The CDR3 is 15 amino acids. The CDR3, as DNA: TGTGCCAGCAATCGCGGGACTAGCGGGAGTCATGAGCAGTTCTTC. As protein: CASNRGTSGSHEQFF.